This TCR beta chain emerged from a study of T cell responses to AZD1222 COVID-19 vaccine. This clone has just a few counts. Antigen specificity is unknown. Some clones are missing from TCRdb's copy, which holds only in-frame ones; the method was immunoSEQ multiplex PCR. The table shows some 120,000 clones, with 80% to 95% occurring only once. V trimming: 4 bases; J trimming: 3 bases; junction bases outside the gene matches: 3. The V gene's germline CDR1 is SGHRS and CDR2 YFSETQ. The CDR3 extends over 13 amino acids. The study's findings and limits: It should be noted that donors were predominantly white British and more often female, and clonal diversity was possibly underestimated.

The sample consisted of peripheral blood, taken on day 0 of AZD1222 vaccination. V and J are TRBV5-1 and TRBJ2-7; TRBD1 agrees at 8 bases. The sequence was collected from an adult in good health. The CDR3 bases are TGCGCCAGCAGCCAGGACAGGGTCTACGAGCAGTACTTC. Amino acid sequence: CASSQDRVYEQYF.